The table lists the clone carrying this T cell receptor beta chain with many counts. Time point in this sample: sample taken at primary tumor resection. Unsorted whole RNA from tumor, nontumor lung or frozen PBMC underwent sequencing. V was clipped by 0 bases and J by 0 bases, with 13 bases between them. The CDR3 length is 16 residues. CDR1 is SQVTM, CDR2 ANQGSEA, per germline. Every TCR cDNA molecule bore a unique molecular identifier. TCRdb reprocessed the 5' RACE reads via MiXCR and lists one record per CDR3 protein. The data contain tens of thousands of distinct CDR3 sequences, 7.5% to 8.5% of them singletons. The data are from a study of spatial heterogeneity in lung cancer. Background on the study: An average of more than ten raw reads was observed per unique TCR and UMI combination.

The chain uses TRBV29-1 and TRBJ2-3; D is unresolved. Source: PBMCs, taken at surgery. The sequence came from a female donor with early-stage non-small cell lung cancer. CDR3 sequence: CSVEDPGPDSTDTQYF. CDR3 DNA: TGCAGCGTTGAAGATCCAGGCCCGGACAGCACAGATACGCAGTATTTT.